The rows below give T cell receptor beta chains drawn from one sample of a study of T cells in Graves' hyperthyroidism and ophthalmopathy. TCRdb reanalysed the multiplex PCR reads using MiXCR and keeps one entry per CDR3 protein. The sample has about 540,000 distinct CDR3 sequences, 46% seen once; the top ten hold about 7.8%. The source material was peripheral blood or thyroid tissue (not recorded which). These receptors were obtained from a woman younger than 30 with Graves' hyperthyroidism. CDR3s include the opening cysteine and the closing phenylalanine or tryptophan. The D gene is left open where the match is weak. A row's size may be missing; if present it is once, few, many or a size class.

>TRBV2|TRBD1|TRBJ2-5|NA
TGTGCCAGCAGTGTAGGGACAGGGCGAATGGAGACCCAGTACTTC
CASSVGTGRMETQYF
>TRBV5-1|NA|TRBJ2-5|few
TGCGCCAGCAGCTTGGAGGGTTTAGAGACCCAGTACTTC
CASSLEGLETQYF
>TRBV30|NA|TRBJ1-6|many
TGTGCCTGGAGCGAGAGCTATAATTCACCCCTCCACTTT
CAWSESYNSPLHF
>TRBV29-1|TRBD1|TRBJ2-7|many
TGCAGCGGAAGCGACCCGGGACAGAACTCTCTCGAGCAGTACTTC
CSGSDPGQNSLEQYF
>TRBV7-9|TRBD2|TRBJ2-5|many
TGTGCCAGCAGCCTACTAGCGGGAGGGCCGGAGACCCAGTACTTC
CASSLLAGGPETQYF
>TRBV20-1|TRBD2|TRBJ2-3|NA
TGCAGTGCTAGGCTAGCGGGCGCTGCCCCCGATACGCAGTATTTT
CSARLAGAAPDTQYF
>TRBV27|TRBD1|TRBJ2-7|NA
TGTGCCAGCAGACTCGACAGGGTTGGCTACGAGCAGTACTTC
CASRLDRVGYEQYF
>TRBV4-3|TRBD1|TRBJ2-7|few
TGCGCCAGCAGCCATGATAGAGGGACAGGAGGCGCCTACGAGCAGTACTTC
CASSHDRGTGGAYEQYF
>TRBV10-3|NA|TRBJ2-7|many
TGTGCCATCAGTGAGGGGACAGAGCAGTACTTC
CAISEGTEQYF
>TRBV5-6|NA|TRBJ2-2|many
TGTGCCAGCAGGTCTCCCCTCGGGGAGCTGTTTTTT
CASRSPLGELFF
>TRBV20-1|TRBD2|TRBJ2-2|NA
TGCAGTGCTAGACCGGGACTAGCGGACACCCGTAGGTTTTTT
CSARPGLADTRRFF
>TRBV9|NA|TRBJ1-4|NA
TGTGCCAGCAGCGTAGAGTCTACCTACAATGAAAAACTGTTTTTT
CASSVESTYNEKLFF
>TRBV2|NA|TRBJ1-2|NA
TGTGCCAGCAGTGATGTCGGGCGGTGGGCCGTCACCTTC
CASSDVGRWAVTF
>TRBV19|TRBD2|TRBJ2-1|NA
TGTGCCAGTAGTGAGGGACTAGCGGGATGGTATGAGCAGTTCTTC
CASSEGLAGWYEQFF
>TRBV12-3/TRBV12-4|NA|TRBJ2-3|NA
TGTGCCAGCAGTTCCAACACTGTAGCGGCAGATACGCAGTATTTT
CASSSNTVAADTQYF
>TRBV20-1|NA|TRBJ1-2|NA
TGCAGTGCTAGAGAGTGGGACAAGCACTATGGCTACACCTTC
CSAREWDKHYGYTF
>TRBV11-2|NA|TRBJ2-1|NA
TGTGCCAGCAGCTTAGCGGGAGCGCCCTACAATGAGCAGTTCTTC
CASSLAGAPYNEQFF
>TRBV20-1|TRBD1|TRBJ1-5|many
TGCAGTGCTAGAATCTCGGGACAGGGCTATAGCAATCAGCCCCAGCATTTT
CSARISGQGYSNQPQHF
>TRBV7-2|TRBD1|TRBJ2-7|NA
TGTGCCAGCAGCCCCCGGAACAGGGGTGTCGACGAGCAGTACTTC
CASSPRNRGVDEQYF
>TRBV29-1|TRBD1|TRBJ1-2|NA
TGCAGCAGCCCAGCAGGACAGGGGGCGCGTGGCTACACCTTC
CSSPAGQGARGYTF
>TRBV7-9|NA|TRBJ1-2|NA
TGTGCCAGCAGCTCCCTCTCAACGGGAGACTATGGCTACACCTTC
CASSSLSTGDYGYTF
>TRBV7-2|NA|TRBJ2-7|many
TGTGCCAGCAGCCCGTCCGACTCCCCCCCTTACGAGCAGTACTTC
CASSPSDSPPYEQYF
>TRBV20-1|NA|TRBJ1-1|many
TGCAGTGCTACCGTAGGGGGGACTGAAGCTTTCTTT
CSATVGGTEAFF
>TRBV24-1|TRBD2|TRBJ2-3|few
TGTGCCACCAGTGAACTAGCGGATAGCACAGATACGCAGTATTTT
CATSELADSTDTQYF
>TRBV20-1|NA|TRBJ2-7|many
TGCAGTGCTAGAGTACGTGACGGCTCCTACGAGCAGTACTTC
CSARVRDGSYEQYF
>TRBV9|NA|TRBJ1-2|many
TGTGCCAGCAGCGTGGGTCCAACGAAGGGCTATGGCTACACCTTC
CASSVGPTKGYGYTF